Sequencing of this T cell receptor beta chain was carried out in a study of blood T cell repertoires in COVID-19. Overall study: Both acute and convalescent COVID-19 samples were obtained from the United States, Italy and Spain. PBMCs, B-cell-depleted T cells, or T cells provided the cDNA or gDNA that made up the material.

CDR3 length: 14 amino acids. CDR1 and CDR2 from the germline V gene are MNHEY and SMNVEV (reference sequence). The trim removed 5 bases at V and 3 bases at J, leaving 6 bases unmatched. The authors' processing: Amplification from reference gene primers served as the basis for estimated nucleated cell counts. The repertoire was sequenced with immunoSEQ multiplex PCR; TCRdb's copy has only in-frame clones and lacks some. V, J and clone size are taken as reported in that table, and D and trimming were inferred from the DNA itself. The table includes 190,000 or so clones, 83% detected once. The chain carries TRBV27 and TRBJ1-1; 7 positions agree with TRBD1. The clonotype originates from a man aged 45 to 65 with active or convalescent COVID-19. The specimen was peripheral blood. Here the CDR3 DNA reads TGTGCCAGCAGTACCTCGACAGGGTACACTGAAGCTTTCTTT. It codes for CASSTSTGYTEAFF.